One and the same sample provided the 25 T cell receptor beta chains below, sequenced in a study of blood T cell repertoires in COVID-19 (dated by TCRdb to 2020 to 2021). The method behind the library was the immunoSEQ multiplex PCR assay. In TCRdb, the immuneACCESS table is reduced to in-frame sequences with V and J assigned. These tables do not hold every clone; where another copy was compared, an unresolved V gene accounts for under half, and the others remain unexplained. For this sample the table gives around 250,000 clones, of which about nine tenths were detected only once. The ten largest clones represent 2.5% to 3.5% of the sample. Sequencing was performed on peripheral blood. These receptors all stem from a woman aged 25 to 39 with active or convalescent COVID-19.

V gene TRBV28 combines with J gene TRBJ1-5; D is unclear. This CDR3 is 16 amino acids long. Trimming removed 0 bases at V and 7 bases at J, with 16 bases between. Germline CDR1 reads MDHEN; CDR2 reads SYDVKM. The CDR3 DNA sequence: TGTGCCAGCAGTTTATGGGCAGGAAAGAGAAAACAGCCCCAGCATTTT. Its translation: CASSLWAGKRKQPQHF.

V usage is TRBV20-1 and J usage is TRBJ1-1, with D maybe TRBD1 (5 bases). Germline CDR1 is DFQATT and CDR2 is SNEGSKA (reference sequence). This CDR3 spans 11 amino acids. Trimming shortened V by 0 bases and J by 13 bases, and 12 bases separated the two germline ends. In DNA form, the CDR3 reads TGCAGTGCTAGAGAAACGGGGGTAGGTTTCTTT. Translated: CSARETGVGFF.

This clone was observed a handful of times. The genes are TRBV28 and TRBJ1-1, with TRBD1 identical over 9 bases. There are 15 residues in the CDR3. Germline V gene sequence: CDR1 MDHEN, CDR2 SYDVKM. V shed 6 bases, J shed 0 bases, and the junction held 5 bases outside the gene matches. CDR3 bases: TGTGCCAGCAGCACAGGGGACAGGGTGAACACTGAAGCTTTCTTT. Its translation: CASSTGDRVNTEAFF.

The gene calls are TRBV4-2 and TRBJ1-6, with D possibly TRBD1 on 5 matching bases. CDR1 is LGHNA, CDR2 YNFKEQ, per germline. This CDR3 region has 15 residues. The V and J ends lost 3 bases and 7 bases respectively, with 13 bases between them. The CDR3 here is CASSQEGPGNSPLHF. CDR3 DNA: TGTGCCAGCAGCCAGGAGGGACCGGGCAATTCACCCCTCCACTTT.

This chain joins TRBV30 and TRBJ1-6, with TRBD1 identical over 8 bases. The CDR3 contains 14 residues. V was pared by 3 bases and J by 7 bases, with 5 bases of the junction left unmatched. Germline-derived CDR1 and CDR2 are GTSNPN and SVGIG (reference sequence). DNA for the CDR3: TGTGCCTGGAGCCAGGACAGGGTAAATTCACCCCTCCACTTT. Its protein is CAWSQDRVNSPLHF.

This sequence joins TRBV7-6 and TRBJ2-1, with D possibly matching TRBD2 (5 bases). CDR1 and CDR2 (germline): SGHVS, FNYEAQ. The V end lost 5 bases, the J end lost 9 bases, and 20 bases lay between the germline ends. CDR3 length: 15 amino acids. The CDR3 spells CASSQKRTLGSEQFF. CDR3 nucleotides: TGTGCCAGCAGCCAGAAGCGAACACTGGGGAGTGAGCAGTTCTTC.

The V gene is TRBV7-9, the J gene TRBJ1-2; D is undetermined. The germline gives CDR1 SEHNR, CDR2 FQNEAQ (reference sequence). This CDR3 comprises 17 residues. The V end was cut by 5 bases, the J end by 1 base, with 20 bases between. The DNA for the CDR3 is TGTGCCAGCAGCCCGGACGGGAGCAATTGGGTTAACTATGGCTACACCTTC. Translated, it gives CASSPDGSNWVNYGYTF.

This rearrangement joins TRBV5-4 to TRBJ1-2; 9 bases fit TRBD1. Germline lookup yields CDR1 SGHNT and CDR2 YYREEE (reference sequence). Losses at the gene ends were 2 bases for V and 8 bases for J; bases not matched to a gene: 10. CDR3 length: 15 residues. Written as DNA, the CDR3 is TGTGCCAGCAGCTTAAGGACAGGGGAGACTGAGGGCTACACCTTC. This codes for CASSLRTGETEGYTF.

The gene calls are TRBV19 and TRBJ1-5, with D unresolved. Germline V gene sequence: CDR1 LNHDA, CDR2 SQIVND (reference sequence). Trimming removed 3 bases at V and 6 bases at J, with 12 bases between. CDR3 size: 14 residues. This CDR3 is CASSIDITTQPQHF. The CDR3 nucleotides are TGTGCCAGTAGTATTGACATTACAACTCAGCCCCAGCATTTT.

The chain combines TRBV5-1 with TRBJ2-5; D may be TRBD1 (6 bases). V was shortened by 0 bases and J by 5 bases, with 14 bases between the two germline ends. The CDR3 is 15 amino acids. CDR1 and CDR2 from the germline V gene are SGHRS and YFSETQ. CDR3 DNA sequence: TGCGCCAGCAGCTTGGCCTGGGGACATTTTGAGACCCAGTACTTC. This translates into CASSLAWGHFETQYF. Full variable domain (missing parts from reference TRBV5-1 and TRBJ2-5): KAGVTQTPRYLIKTRGQQVTLSCSPISGHRSVSWYQQTPGQGLQFLFEYFSETQRNKGNFPGRFSGRQFSNSRSEMNVSTLELGDSALYLCASSLAWGHFETQYFGPGTRLLVL.

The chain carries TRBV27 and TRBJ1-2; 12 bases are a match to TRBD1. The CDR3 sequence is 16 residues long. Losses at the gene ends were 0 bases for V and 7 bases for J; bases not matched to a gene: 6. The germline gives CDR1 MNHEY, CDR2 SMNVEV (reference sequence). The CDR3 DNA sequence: TGTGCCAGCAGTTTATCCCCGGGACAGGGGGCTCTTGGCTACACCTTC. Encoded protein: CASSLSPGQGALGYTF.

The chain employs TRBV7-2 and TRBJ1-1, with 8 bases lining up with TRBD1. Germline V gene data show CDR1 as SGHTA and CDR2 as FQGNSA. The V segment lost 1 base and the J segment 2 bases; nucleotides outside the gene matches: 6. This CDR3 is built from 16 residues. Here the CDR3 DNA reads TGTGCCAGCAGCTTAGAGGCAGGGGGCTTTAACACTGAAGCTTTCTTT. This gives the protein CASSLEAGGFNTEAFF.

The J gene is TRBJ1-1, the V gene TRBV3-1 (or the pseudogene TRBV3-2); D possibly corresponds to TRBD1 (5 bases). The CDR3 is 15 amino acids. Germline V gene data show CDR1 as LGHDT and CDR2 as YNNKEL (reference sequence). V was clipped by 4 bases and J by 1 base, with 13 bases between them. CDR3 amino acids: CASSRNRLSNTEAFF. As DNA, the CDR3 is TGTGCCAGCAGCCGAAACAGGCTTTCGAACACTGAAGCTTTCTTT.

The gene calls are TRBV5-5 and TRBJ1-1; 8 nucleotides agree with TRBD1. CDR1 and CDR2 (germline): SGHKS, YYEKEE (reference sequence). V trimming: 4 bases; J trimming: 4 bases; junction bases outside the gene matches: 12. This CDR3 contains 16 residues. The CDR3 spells CASSPGADRVGTEAFF. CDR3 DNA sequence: TGTGCCAGCAGCCCTGGGGCGGACAGGGTGGGCACTGAAGCTTTCTTT.

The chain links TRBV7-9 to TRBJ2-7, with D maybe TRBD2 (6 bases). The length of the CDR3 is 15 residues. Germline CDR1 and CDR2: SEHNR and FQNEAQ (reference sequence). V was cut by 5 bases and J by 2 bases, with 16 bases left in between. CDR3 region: CASSPHELAAYEQYF. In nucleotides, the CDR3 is TGTGCCAGCAGCCCACATGAACTAGCCGCCTACGAGCAGTACTTC.

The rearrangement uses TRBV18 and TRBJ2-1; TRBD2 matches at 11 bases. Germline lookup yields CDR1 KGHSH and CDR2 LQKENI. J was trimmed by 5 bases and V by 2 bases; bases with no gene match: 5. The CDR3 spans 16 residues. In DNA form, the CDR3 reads TGTGCCAGCTCACCAACTAGCGGGGGCGCTAACAATGAGCAGTTCTTC. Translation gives CASSPTSGGANNEQFF.

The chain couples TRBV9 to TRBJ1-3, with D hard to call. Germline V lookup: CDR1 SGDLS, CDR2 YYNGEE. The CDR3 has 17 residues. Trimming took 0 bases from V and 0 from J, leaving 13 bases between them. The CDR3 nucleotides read TGTGCCAGCAGCGTAGCCGGCGGAACAAACTCTGGAAACACCATATATTTT. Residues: CASSVAGGTNSGNTIYF.

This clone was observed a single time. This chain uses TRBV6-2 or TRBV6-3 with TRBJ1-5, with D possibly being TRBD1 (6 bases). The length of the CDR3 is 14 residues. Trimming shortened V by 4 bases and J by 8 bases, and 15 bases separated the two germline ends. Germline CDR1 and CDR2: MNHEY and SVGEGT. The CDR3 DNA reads TGTGCCAGCAGTTTGTGGAAGGGGACAAAGCCCCAGCATTTT. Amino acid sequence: CASSLWKGTKPQHF.

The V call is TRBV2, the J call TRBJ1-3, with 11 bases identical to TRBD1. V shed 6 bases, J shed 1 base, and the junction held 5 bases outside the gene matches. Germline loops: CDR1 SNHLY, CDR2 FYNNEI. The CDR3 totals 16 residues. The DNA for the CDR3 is TGTGCCAGCAGGGACAGGGGGCGAGGGTCTGGAAACACCATATATTTT. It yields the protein CASRDRGRGSGNTIYF.

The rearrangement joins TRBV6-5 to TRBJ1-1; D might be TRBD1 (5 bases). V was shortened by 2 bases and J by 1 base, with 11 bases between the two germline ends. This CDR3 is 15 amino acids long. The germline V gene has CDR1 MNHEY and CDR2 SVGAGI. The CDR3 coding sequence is TGTGCCAGCAGTTACCTGCAGGGTCGGAACACTGAAGCTTTCTTT. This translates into CASSYLQGRNTEAFF.

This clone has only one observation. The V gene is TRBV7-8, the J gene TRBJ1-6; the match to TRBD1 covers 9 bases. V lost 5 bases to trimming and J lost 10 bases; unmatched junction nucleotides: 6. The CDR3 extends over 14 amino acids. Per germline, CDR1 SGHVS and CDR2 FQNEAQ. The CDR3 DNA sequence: TGTGCCAGCAGCCCGGGACAGGGACAATCACCCCTCCACTTT. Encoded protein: CASSPGQGQSPLHF.

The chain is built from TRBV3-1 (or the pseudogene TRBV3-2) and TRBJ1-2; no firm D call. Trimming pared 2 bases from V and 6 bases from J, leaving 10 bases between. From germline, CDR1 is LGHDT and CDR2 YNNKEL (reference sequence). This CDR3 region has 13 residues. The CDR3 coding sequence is TGTGCCAGCAGCCAATCTCGAGGTAATGGCTACACCTTC. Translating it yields CASSQSRGNGYTF.

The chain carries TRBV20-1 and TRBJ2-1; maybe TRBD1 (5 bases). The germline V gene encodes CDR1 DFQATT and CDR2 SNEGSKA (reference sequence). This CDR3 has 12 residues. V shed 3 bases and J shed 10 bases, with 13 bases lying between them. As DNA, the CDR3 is TGCAGTGCTAGTATTGGGGCGCGGGAGCAGTTCTTC. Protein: CSASIGAREQFF.

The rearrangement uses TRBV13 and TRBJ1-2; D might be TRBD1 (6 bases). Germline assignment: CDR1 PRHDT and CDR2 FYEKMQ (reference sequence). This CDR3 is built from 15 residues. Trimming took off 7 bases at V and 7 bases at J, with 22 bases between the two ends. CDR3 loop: CASISRGGRLGGYTF. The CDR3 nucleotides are TGTGCCAGCATCTCTAGGGGGGGGCGTTTAGGTGGCTACACCTTC.

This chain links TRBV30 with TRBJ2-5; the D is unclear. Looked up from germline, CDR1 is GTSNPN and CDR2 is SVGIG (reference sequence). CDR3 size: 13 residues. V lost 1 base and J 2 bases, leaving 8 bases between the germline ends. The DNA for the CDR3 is TGTGCCTGGAGTGCCCAGAAACAAGAGACCCAGTACTTC. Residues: CAWSAQKQETQYF.